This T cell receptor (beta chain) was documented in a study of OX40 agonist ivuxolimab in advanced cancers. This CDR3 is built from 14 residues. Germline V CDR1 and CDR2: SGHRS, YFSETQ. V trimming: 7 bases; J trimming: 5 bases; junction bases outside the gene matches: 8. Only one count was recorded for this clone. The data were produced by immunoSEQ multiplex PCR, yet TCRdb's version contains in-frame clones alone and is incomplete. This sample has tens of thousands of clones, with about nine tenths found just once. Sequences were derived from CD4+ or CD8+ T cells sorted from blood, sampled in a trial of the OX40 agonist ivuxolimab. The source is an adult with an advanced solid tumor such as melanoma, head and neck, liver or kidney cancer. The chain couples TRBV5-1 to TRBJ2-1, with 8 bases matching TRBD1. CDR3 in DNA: TGCGCCAGCGGGGACAGGACAGCTAACAATGAGCAGTTCTTC. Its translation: CASGDRTANNEQFF.